Listed here are 11 T cell receptor beta chains from one sample, sequenced in a study of tumor and adjacent non-tumor tissue in lung cancer. TCRbeta libraries were built with three rounds of nested PCR, modified from ARM-PCR. MiXCR was run by TCRdb on the multiplex PCR reads, yielding one entry per CDR3 protein. Of about 75,000 distinct CDR3 sequences listed, 60% to 85% are singletons. The template was RNA from unsorted bulk tissue. Specimen: lung tumor tissue. The receptors were gathered from a woman in her forties or fifties with non-small cell lung cancer.

Of note for this clonotype: A junction boundary mismatches the germline segment, possibly from a read error. This chain connects TRBV6-2 or TRBV6-3 to TRBJ2-5; a weak D match, TRBD1 (6 bases). This CDR3 is 15 amino acids long. Germline values: CDR1 MNHEY, CDR2 SVGEGT. The CDR3: CASSYYWGLGETQYF. CDR3 in DNA: TGTGCCAGCAGTTACTACTGGGGGCTGGGGGAGACCCAATACTTC.

The rearrangement uses TRBV6-5 and TRBJ2-5; D not certain. The germline gives CDR1 MNHEY, CDR2 SVGAGI. The V end lost 10 bases, the J end lost 3 bases, and 15 bases lay between the germline ends. The CDR3 contains 13 residues. CDR3 residues: CATRISSKETQYF. Here the CDR3 DNA reads TGTGCCACCAGGATTAGCAGTAAAGAGACCCAGTACTTC.

Concerning this clonotype: This CDR3 is missing its conserved last phenylalanine or tryptophan, likely due to a read error. Because the CDR3's place on the DNA is in doubt, the DNA is left out and the CDR3 is given as listed by TCRdb. The chain recombines TRBV6-6 with TRBJ2-3; the tabulated D call, TRBD1, remains unverified against the DNA. Germline V gene data show CDR1 as MNHNY and CDR2 as SVGAGI (reference sequence). The CDR3 region is 14 residues in length, termini included. The CDR3 reads CASSAQGHIDTQYL.

Comments on this clonotype: Just one base apart from a much larger clone, this may be a read error. The chain is built from TRBV7-9 and TRBJ2-7, with 7 bases that match TRBD2. Per the germline V gene, CDR1 is SEHNR and CDR2 is FQNEAQ (reference sequence). This CDR3 contains 18 residues. Losses at the gene ends were 5 bases for V and 3 bases for J; bases not matched to a gene: 19. CDR3 sequence reads: CASSPPWGLSGVNYEQYF. CDR3 bases: TGTGCCAGCAGCCCTCCCTGGGGACTATCGGGAGTTAACTACGAGCAGTACTTC.

By share of the sample, this clonotype is medium-sized. The chain uses TRBV11-2 and TRBJ2-7; no reliable D call. Germline CDR1 is SGHAT and CDR2 is FQNNGV. V lost 1 base to trimming and J lost 4 bases, with 11 bases between them. The CDR3 extends over 14 amino acids. CDR3 coding DNA: TGTGCCAGCAGCTTAGTGGTAGGATTATACGAGCAGTACTTC. It specifies CASSLVVGLYEQYF. The whole variable domain, remainder taken from reference TRBV11-2 and TRBJ2-7, is EAGVAQSPRYKIIEKRQSVAFWCNPISGHATLYWYQQILGQGPKLLIQFQNNGVVDDSQLPKDRFSAERLKGVDSTLKIQPAKLEDSAVYLCASSLVVGLYEQYFGPGTRLTVT.

This clonotype appeared a few times. The conserved closing phenylalanine or tryptophan is absent in this CDR3, likely reflecting a read error. The chain uses TRBV6-6 and TRBJ1-1; 8 bases are shared with TRBD1. The length of the CDR3 is 14 residues. Germline loops: CDR1 MNHNY, CDR2 SVGAGI (reference sequence). The CDR3 nucleotides read TGTGCCAGCAGACCGGGACAGGAGAACGCTGAAGCTTTCTCT. Translation gives CASRPGQENAEAFS.

The chain joins TRBV11-2 to TRBJ2-7; D gene ambiguous. Germline V gene data show CDR1 as SGHAT and CDR2 as FQNNGV. V dropped 8 bases and J dropped 7 bases, with 18 bases sitting between them. This CDR3 contains 13 residues. CDR3 amino acids: CASCSQRLYEQYF. Written as DNA, the CDR3 is TGTGCCAGCTGCTCGCAGAGGTTGTATGAGCAGTACTTC.

Of note for this clonotype: One end of the junction does not line up with germline, which may come from a read error. The chain carries TRBV11-2 and TRBJ1-4; no clear D gene. Germline CDR1 SGHAT, CDR2 FQNNGV. The CDR3 is made up of 14 amino acids. CDR3 DNA: TGTACCAGCAGCTTAGTAGGGATTAATGAAAACCTGTTTTTT. This encodes CTSSLVGINENLFF.

The rearrangement uses TRBV6-5 and TRBJ1-2; maybe TRBD1 (6 bases). This CDR3 has 14 residues. CDR1 and CDR2 (germline): MNHEY, SVGAGI. CDR3 nucleotides: TGTAGCAGCAGTTATTCGCGTCAGGGGAGTGGCTACACCTTC. Its translation: CSSSYSRQGSGYTF.

As for this clonotype: One end of the junction is discordant with germline, which a read error may explain. V and J are TRBV5-1 and TRBJ2-2, with no clear D. Germline V gene data show CDR1 as SGHRS and CDR2 as YFSETQ. The CDR3 length is 14 residues. CDR3 coding DNA: TGCGCCAACAGCTCTCAGAGTACCACCGGGGAGCTGTTTTTT. This encodes CANSSQSTTGELFF.

This clonotype was recorded once. At one end, the junction sequence differs from germline, possibly due to a read error. This chain uses TRBV4-1 with TRBJ2-7; TRBD2 aligns across 10 bases. The CDR3 totals 15 residues. The germline gives CDR1 MGHRA, CDR2 YSYEKL. The CDR3 loop reads CASNQGTSGIYEHYF. The CDR3 DNA reads TGCGCCAGCAACCAAGGCACTAGCGGGATCTACGAGCACTACTTC.